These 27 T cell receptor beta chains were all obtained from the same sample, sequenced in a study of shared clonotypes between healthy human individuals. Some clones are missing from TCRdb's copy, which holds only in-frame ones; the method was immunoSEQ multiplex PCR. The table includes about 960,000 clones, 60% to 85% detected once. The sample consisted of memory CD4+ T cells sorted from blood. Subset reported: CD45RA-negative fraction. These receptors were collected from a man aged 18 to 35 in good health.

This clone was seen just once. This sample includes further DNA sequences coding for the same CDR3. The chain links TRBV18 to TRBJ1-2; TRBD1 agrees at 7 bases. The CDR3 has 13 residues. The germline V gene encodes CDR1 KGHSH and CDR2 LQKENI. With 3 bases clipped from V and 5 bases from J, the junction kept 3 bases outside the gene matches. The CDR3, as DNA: TGTGCCAGCTCACCTGGACAGGAGTATGGCTACACCTTC. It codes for CASSPGQEYGYTF.

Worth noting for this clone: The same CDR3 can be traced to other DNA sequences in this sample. CDR3 sequence: CASGRSETQYF. CDR3 bases: TGTGCCAGCGGACGATCAGAGACCCAGTACTTC. The chain carries TRBV2 and TRBJ2-5, with D unresolved. Looked up from germline, CDR1 is SNHLY and CDR2 is FYNNEI. V lost 8 bases and J 4 bases, leaving 8 bases between the germline ends. CDR3 length: 11 amino acids.

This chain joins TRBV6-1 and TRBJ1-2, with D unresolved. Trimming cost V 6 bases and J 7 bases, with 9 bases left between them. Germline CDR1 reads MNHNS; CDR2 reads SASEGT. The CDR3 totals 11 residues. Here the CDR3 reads CASRDFSGYTF. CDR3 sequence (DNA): TGTGCCAGCAGAGATTTTAGTGGCTACACCTTC.

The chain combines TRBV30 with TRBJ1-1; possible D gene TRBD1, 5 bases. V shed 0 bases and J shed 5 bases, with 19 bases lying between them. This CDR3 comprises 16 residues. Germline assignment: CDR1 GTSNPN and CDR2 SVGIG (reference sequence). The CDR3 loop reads CAWSVTGEGARTEAFF. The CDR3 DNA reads TGTGCCTGGAGTGTAACAGGAGAAGGGGCGCGGACTGAAGCTTTCTTT.

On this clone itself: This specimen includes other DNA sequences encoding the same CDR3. The chain's CDR3 is CASSVAGRTDTQYF. CDR3 nucleotides: TGTGCCAGCAGTGTAGCGGGGCGTACAGATACGCAGTATTTT. V gene TRBV6-1 combines with J gene TRBJ2-3, with 8 bases that match TRBD2. Germline values: CDR1 MNHNS, CDR2 SASEGT. V lost 4 bases and J lost 3; bases outside the gene matches: 3. The CDR3 has 14 residues.

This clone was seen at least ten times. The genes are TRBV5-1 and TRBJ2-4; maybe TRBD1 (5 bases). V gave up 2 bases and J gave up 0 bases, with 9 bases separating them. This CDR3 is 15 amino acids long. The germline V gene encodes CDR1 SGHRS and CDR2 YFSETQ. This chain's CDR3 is CASSLGELAKNIQYF. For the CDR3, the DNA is TGCGCCAGCAGCTTAGGGGAATTAGCCAAAAACATTCAGTACTTC.

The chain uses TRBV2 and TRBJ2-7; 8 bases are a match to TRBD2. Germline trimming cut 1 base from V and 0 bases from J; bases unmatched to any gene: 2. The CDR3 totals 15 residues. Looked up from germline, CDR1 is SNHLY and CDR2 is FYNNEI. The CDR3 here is CASSEEAGASYEQYF. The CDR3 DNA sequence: TGTGCCAGCAGTGAAGAAGCGGGAGCCTCCTACGAGCAGTACTTC.

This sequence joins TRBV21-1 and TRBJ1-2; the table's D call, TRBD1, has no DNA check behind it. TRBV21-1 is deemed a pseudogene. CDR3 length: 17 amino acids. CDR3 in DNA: TGTGCCAGCAGCAAAGAAAGGCGCCGGGACATTTTCTATGGCTACACCTTC. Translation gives CASSKERRRDIFYGYTF.

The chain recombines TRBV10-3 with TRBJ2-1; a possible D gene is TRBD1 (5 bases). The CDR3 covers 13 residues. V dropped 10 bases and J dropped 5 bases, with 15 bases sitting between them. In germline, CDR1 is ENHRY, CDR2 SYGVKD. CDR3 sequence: CATELGQHNEQFF. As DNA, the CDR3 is TGTGCCACCGAATTGGGGCAGCACAATGAGCAGTTCTTC.

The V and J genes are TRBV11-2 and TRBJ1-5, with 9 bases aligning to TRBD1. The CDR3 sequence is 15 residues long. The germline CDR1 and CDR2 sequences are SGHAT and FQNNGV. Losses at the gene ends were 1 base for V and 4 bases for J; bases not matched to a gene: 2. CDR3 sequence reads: CASSLGDRANQPQHF. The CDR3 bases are TGTGCCAGCAGCTTAGGGGACAGGGCAAATCAGCCCCAGCATTTT.

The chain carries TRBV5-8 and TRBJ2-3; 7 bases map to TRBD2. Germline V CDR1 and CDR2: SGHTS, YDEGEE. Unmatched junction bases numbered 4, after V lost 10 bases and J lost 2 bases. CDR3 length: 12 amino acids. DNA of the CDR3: TGTGCCGGGGGGGGAACCACAGATACGCAGTATTTT. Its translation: CAGGGTTDTQYF.

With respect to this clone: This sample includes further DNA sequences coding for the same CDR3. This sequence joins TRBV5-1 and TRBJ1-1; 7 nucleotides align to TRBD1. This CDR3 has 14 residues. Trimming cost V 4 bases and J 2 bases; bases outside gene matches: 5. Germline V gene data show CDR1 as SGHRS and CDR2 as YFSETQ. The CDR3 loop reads CASSRTGVNTEAFF. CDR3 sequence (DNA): TGCGCCAGCAGCCGGACAGGTGTCAACACTGAAGCTTTCTTT.

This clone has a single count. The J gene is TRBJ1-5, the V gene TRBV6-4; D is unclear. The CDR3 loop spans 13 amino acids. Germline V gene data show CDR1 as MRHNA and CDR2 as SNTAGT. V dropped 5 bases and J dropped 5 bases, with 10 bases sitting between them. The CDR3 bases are TGTGCCAGCAGTATTCACTGGGATCAGCCCCAGCATTTT. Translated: CASSIHWDQPQHF.

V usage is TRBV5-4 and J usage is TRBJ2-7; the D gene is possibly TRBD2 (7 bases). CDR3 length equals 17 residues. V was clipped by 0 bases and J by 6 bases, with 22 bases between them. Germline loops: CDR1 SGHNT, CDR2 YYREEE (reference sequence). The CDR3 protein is CASSLGGGIGTSGEQYF. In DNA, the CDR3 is TGTGCCAGCAGCTTGGGCGGGGGCATAGGGACCTCTGGCGAGCAGTACTTC.

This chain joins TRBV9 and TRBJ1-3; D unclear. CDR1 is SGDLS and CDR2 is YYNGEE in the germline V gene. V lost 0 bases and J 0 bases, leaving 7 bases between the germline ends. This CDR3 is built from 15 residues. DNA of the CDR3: TGTGCCAGCAGCGTAGGGATTACCTCTGGAAACACCATATATTTT. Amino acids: CASSVGITSGNTIYF. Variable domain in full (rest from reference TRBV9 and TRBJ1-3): DSGVTQTPKHLITATGQRVTLRCSPRSGDLSVYWYQQSLDQGLQFLIQYYNGEERAKGNILERFSAQQFPDLHSELNLSSLELGDSALYFCASSVGITSGNTIYFGEGSWLTVV.

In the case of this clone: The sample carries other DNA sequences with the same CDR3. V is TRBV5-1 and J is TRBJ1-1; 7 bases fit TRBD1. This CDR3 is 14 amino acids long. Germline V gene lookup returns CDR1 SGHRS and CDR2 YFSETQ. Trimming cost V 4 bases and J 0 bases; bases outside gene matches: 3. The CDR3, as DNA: TGCGCCAGCAGCGACAGGGCCATGAACACTGAAGCTTTCTTT. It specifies CASSDRAMNTEAFF.

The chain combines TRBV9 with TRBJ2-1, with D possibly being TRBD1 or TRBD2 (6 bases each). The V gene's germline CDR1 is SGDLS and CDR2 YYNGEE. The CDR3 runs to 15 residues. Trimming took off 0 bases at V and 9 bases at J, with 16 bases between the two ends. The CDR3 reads CASSVVEGGKTEQFF. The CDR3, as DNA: TGTGCCAGCAGCGTAGTAGAGGGGGGCAAGACTGAGCAGTTCTTC.

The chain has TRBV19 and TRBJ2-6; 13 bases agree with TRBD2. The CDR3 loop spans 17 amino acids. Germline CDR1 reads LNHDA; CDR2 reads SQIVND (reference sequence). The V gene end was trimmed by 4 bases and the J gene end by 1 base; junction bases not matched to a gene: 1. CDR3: CASSRTSGSSGANVLTF. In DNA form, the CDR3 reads TGTGCCAGTAGTAGGACTAGCGGGAGTTCTGGGGCCAACGTCCTGACTTTC.

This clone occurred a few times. Here the CDR3 reads CASSLANRIGEQFF. CDR3 in DNA: TGTGCCAGCAGCTTAGCGAACAGAATAGGTGAGCAGTTCTTC. The V gene is TRBV7-6, the J gene TRBJ2-1; D remains unclear. Germline CDR1 and CDR2: SGHVS and FNYEAQ. The CDR3 spans 14 residues. V was clipped by 0 bases and J by 9 bases, with 12 bases between them.

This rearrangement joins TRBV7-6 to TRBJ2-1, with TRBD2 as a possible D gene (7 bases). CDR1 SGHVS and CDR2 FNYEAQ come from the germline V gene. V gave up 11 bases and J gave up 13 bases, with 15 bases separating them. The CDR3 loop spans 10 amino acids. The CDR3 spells CAAGEGVQFF. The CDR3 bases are TGTGCCGCCGGGGAGGGGGTACAGTTCTTC.

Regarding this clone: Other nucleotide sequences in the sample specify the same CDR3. CDR3 nucleotides: TGTGCCAGCAGCCTAAGCAGTTCCTACGAGCAGTACTTC. This translates into CASSLSSSYEQYF. V and J are TRBV28 and TRBJ2-7; D is unresolved. V lost 6 bases to trimming and J lost 1 base, with 10 bases between them. Looked up from germline, CDR1 is MDHEN and CDR2 is SYDVKM. This CDR3 region has 13 residues. The whole variable domain, filled in from reference TRBV28 and TRBJ2-7, reads DVKVTQSSRYLVKRTGEKVFLECVQDMDHENMFWYRQDPGLGLRLIYFSYDVKMKEKGDIPEGYSVSREKKERFSLILESASTNQTSMYLCASSLSSSYEQYFGPGTRLTVT.

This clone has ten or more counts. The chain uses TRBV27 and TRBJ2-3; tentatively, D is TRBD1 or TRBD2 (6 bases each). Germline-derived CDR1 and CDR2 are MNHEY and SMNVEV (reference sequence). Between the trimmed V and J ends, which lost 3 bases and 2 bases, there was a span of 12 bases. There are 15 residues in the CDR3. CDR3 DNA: TGTGCCAGCAGTTTCTTGGGGGGCCTCACAGATACGCAGTATTTT. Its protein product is CASSFLGGLTDTQYF.

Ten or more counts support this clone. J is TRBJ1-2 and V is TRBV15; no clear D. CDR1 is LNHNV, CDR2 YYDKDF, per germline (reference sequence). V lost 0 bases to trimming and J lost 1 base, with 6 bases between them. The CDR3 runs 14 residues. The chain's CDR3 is CATSRDFLNYGYTF. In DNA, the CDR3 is TGTGCCACCAGCAGAGACTTCCTTAACTATGGCTACACCTTC.

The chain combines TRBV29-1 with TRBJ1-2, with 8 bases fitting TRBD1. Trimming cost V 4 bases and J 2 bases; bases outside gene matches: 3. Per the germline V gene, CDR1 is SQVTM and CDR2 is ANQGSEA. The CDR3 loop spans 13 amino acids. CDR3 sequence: CSVAGQDNYGYTF. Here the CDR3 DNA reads TGCAGCGTTGCGGGACAGGACAACTATGGCTACACCTTC.

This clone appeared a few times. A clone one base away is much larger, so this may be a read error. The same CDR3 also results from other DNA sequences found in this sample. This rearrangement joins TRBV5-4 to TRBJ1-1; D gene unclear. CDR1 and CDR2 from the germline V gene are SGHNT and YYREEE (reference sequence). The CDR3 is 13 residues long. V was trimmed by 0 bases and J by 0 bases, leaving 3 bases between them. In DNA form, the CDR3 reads TGTGCCAGCAGCTTGGACCTGAACACTGAAGCTTTCTTT. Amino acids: CASSLDLNTEAFF.

The CDR3 nucleotides are TGTGCCATCAGTGAGTATAACAGGGACTACGAGCAGTACTTC. As protein: CAISEYNRDYEQYF. V usage is TRBV10-3 and J usage is TRBJ2-7, with a tentative D call TRBD1 (6 bases). The CDR3 runs to 14 residues. Germline CDR1 ENHRY, CDR2 SYGVKD. V lost 1 base and J lost 3, with 10 bases in between.

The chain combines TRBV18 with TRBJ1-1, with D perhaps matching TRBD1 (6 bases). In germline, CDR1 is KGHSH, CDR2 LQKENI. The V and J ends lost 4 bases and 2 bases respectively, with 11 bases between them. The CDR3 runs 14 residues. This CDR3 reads CASSRDTVNTEAFF. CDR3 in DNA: TGTGCCAGCTCACGGGACACGGTAAACACTGAAGCTTTCTTT.